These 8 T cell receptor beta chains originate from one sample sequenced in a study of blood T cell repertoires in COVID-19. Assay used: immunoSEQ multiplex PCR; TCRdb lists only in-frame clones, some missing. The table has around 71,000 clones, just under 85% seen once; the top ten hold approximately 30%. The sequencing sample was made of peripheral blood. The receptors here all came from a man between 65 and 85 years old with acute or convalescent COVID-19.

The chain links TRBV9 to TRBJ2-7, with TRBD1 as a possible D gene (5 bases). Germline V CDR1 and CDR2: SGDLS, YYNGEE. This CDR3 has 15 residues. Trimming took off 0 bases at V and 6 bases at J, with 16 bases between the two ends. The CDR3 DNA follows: TGTGCCAGCAGCGTAGCCCCCCAGGGATGGAGCGAGCAGTACTTC. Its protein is CASSVAPQGWSEQYF.

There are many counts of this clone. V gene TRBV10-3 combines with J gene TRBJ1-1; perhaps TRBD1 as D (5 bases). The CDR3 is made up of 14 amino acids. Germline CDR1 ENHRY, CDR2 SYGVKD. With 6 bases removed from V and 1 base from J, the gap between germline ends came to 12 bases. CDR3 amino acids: CAIRRGPQNTEAFF. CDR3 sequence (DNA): TGTGCCATCAGGCGGGGACCCCAGAACACTGAAGCTTTCTTT.

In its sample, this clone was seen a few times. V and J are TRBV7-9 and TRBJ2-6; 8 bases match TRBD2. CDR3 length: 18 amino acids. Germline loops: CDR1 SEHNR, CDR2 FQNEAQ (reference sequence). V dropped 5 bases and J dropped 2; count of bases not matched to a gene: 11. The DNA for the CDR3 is TGTGCCAGCAGCCGGCGGGGGGATGGGGAGGCTGGGGCCAACGTCCTGACTTTC. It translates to CASSRRGDGEAGANVLTF.

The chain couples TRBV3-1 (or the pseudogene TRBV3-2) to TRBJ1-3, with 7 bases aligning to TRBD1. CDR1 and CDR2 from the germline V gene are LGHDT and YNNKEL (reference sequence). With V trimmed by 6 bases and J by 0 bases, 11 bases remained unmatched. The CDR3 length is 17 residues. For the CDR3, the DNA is TGTGCCAGCAGTGTTAGGACAGGAACCTTCTCTGGAAACACCATATATTTT. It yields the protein CASSVRTGTFSGNTIYF.

The CDR3 reads CASSSPNSSPSSYEQYF. The CDR3 DNA is TGTGCCAGCAGCTCACCCAACTCATCCCCGAGCTCCTACGAGCAGTACTTC. This chain links TRBV7-9 with TRBJ2-7, with no clear D. CDR1 and CDR2 (germline): SEHNR, FQNEAQ (reference sequence). Trimming took off 4 bases at V and 0 bases at J, with 19 bases between the two ends. This CDR3 has 17 amino acids.

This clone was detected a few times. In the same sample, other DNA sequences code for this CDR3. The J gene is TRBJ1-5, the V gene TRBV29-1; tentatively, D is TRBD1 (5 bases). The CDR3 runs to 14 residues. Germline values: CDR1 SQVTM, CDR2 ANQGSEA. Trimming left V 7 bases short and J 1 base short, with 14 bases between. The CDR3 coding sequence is TGCAGCGCTGGGGACTTGCCGAGCAATCAGCCCCAGCATTTT. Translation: CSAGDLPSNQPQHF.

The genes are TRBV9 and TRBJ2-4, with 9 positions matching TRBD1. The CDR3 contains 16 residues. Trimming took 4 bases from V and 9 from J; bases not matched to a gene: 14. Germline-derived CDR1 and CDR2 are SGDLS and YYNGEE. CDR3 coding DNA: TGTGCCAGCAGCCCGCCGGGACAGGGTGTAGTAGCCATTCAGTACTTC. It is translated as CASSPPGQGVVAIQYF.

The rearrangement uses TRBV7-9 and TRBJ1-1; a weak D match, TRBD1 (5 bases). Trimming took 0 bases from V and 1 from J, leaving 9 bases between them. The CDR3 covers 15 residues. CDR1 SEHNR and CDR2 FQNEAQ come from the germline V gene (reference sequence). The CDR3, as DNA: TGTGCCAGCAGCTTAGCGGCGGGGGGGAACACTGAAGCTTTCTTT. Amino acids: CASSLAAGGNTEAFF.